Following are 8 T cell receptor beta chains from one sample sequenced in a study of CD8+ T cells in alopecia areata. Following RNA extraction, reverse transcription yielded cDNA that acted as the sequencing template. The repertoire was sequenced with immunoSEQ multiplex PCR; TCRdb's copy has only in-frame clones and lacks some. The sample contains roughly 110,000 clones, none of them singletons. The sample comprised lesional skin. These receptors were obtained from a C3H/HeJ mouse with alopecia areata. The mice in this strain carry MHC haplotype H2-k.

This clone was observed many times. Gene and germline names: mouse. The read terminates 4 residues ahead of where the CDR3 ends, so the germline J gene completes it. The chain carries TRBV13-3 and TRBJ2-1; 8 bases match TRBD2. Per germline, CDR1 NNHDY and CDR2 SYVADS. This CDR3 contains 15 residues. The junction had 4 bases not matched to a gene; V was cut back by 5 bases and J by 0 bases. The CDR3 protein is CASSQLGDNYAEQFF. The sequenced part of the CDR3 DNA is TGTGCCAGCAGCCAACTGGGGGATAACTATGCT.

This clone was picked up a small number of times. The gene names here belong to mouse. The read gets to within 4 residues of the CDR3 end, and the germline J gene fills in the rest. V is TRBV31 and J is TRBJ2-3, with TRBD2 identical over 11 bases. This CDR3 has 17 residues. Per the germline V gene, CDR1 is GKSSPN and CDR2 is SITVG. The V segment lost 0 bases and the J segment 1 base; nucleotides outside the gene matches: 6. The sequenced CDR3 bases are TGTGCCTGGAGTCTAATAGGGACTGGGGGAGGTGCAGAA. It encodes CAWSLIGTGGGAE. The full CDR3 protein reads CAWSLIGTGGGAETLYF.

A few counts support this clone. Any gene name here is a mouse gene name. The read ends 4 residues shy of where the CDR3 ends; the end is completed using the germline J gene. V is TRBV13-3 and J is TRBJ2-4; 10 nucleotides align to TRBD2. V lost 5 bases to trimming and J lost 0 bases; unmatched junction nucleotides: 9. Germline CDR1 is NNHDY and CDR2 is SYVADS. The CDR3 extends over 17 amino acids. The sequenced CDR3 bases are TGTGCCAGCAGAATGTCGGGACTGGGGCTTAGTCAAAAC. Translation gives CASRMSGLGLSQN. The full CDR3 is CASRMSGLGLSQNTLYF.

Comment on this clone: Gene names refer to mouse genes. With the read ending 4 residues before the CDR3 end, the germline J gene is used to fill in that end. V gene TRBV31 combines with J gene TRBJ1-1; 9 nucleotides match TRBD1. V shed 7 bases, J shed 0 bases, and the junction held 3 bases outside the gene matches. This CDR3 contains 13 residues. Per the germline V gene, CDR1 is GKSSPN and CDR2 is SITVG. CDR3 amino acids: CASTGGANTEVFF. The CDR3 bases that were read are TGTGCCTCGACAGGGGGTGCAAACACA.

Ten or more counts support this clone. Mouse names are used for the genes. The read ends 4 residues before the CDR3 terminus; that terminus is restored from the germline J gene. This chain connects TRBV13-1 to TRBJ2-4; 9 bases are shared with TRBD1. The CDR3 is 15 residues long. Trimming cost V 5 bases and J 0 bases; bases outside gene matches: 4. Per the germline V gene, CDR1 is NSHNY and CDR2 is SYGAGN. The sequenced part of the CDR3 DNA is TGTGCCAGCAGCCCCGGGACAGGGAGTCAAAAC. This codes for CASSPGTGSQN. The whole CDR3 sequence reads CASSPGTGSQNTLYF.

Regarding this clone: Here the gene names and germline are mouse. The read is 4 residues too short to cover the CDR3 end, so that end is filled in from the germline J gene. The chain links TRBV1 to TRBJ1-2; 7 nucleotides agree with TRBD1. The germline gives CDR1 NSQYPW, CDR2 LRSPGD (reference sequence). V gave up 0 bases and J gave up 0 bases; unmatched junction bases: 4. This CDR3 contains 16 residues. This CDR3 is CTCSAEGDSANSDYTF. The sequenced part of the CDR3 DNA is TGCACCTGCAGTGCAGAGGGGGACAGTGCAAACTCC.

This clone has a handful of counts. The protein here is the DNA translation, as the TCRdb protein differs from it at residue 10. Genes and germline come from the mouse. The CDR3 is cut off 3 residues early in the read; its end comes from the germline J gene. This rearrangement joins TRBV13-3 to TRBJ1-3; perhaps TRBD1 as D (5 bases). Trimming removed 7 bases from V and 2 bases from J, with 10 bases in between. This CDR3 spans 13 amino acids. CDR1 NNHDY and CDR2 SYVADS come from the germline V gene. CDR3 bases read: TGTGCCAGCGGGGGGGAAACTGGAAATACG. Translating it yields CASGGETGNT. The whole CDR3 region reads CASGGETGNTLYF. Supplemented by reference TRBV13-3 and TRBJ1-3, the full variable domain reads EAAVTQSPRSKVAVTGGKVTLSCHQTNNHDYMYWYRQDTGHGLRLIHYSYVADSTEKGDIPDGYKASRPSQENFSLILELASLSQTAVYFCASGGETGNTLYFGEGSRLIVV.

With regard to this clone: A mismatch at residue 13 separates the TCRdb protein from the translated DNA, so the protein presented here was translated from the DNA. Mouse gene names and germline throughout. The read halts 3 residues ahead of the CDR3 end, with the missing end drawn from the germline J gene. This chain connects TRBV19 to TRBJ1-3; 9 bases agree with TRBD1. The CDR3 spans 16 residues. The V gene end was trimmed by 7 bases and the J gene end by 0 bases; junction bases not matched to a gene: 8. Germline V lookup: CDR1 FNHDT, CDR2 SITEND (reference sequence). The CDR3 sequence is CASEDRGFLSGNTLYF. CDR3 DNA (partial): TGTGCCAGCGAGGACAGGGGATTTCTTTCTGGAAATACG.